This T cell receptor (beta chain) originates from a study of cytomegalovirus exposure and HLA in healthy donors. Study details: When fewer than 400 donors were genotyped, about 81% of them were found to fall in the Caucasian-associated ancestry cluster. Broader study findings: Later examination showed HLA-associated TCR beta chains had greater clonal expansion than equally common others. Listed as cytomegalovirus-associated were over 150 TCR beta chains.

CDR3 length: 18 residues. The V gene end was trimmed by 5 bases and the J gene end by 6 bases; junction bases not matched to a gene: 16. The germline CDR1 and CDR2 sequences are SGHNT and YYREEE (reference sequence). A note on this clone: What it recognizes is unknown.

Healthy bone marrow donors made up the donor group. Primers: 60 Vbeta forward and 13 Jbeta reverse. Libraries were prepared by immunoSEQ multiplex PCR; TCRdb keeps only in-frame clonotypes and omits some of them. The table includes approximately 52,000 clones, roughly 70% detected once. The specimen was PBMCs. The chain couples TRBV5-4 to TRBJ2-2, with 10 bases that match TRBD1. This receptor was identified in a man aged 35-49 years in good health and CMV-seropositive. CDR3 protein: CASSSRDRGLNEPGELFF. DNA for the CDR3: TGTGCCAGCAGTAGCCGGGACAGGGGTTTGAACGAGCCCGGGGAGCTGTTTTTT.